Ten or more counts support the clone carrying this T cell receptor (beta chain). What it binds is not known. Researchers defined stable Graves' hyperthyroidism as no ophthalmopathy progression within 18 months. For the diagnoses, clinical symptoms, serum thyroxine and TRAb, thyroid ultrasound and orbital computed tomography were used. CDR3 size: 15 residues. Looked up from germline, CDR1 is KGHSH and CDR2 is LQKENI. Trimming cost V 0 bases and J 9 bases; bases outside gene matches: 9. This sample was included in a study of T cells in Graves' hyperthyroidism and ophthalmopathy. General study findings and limits: With a median lead of roughly 6.2 months before onset, the model predicted ophthalmopathy.

Regions amplified from RNA transcripts were the TCR beta CDR3 regions. First-round RT-PCR of the TCR CDR3 relied on the HTBI primer set. Using its own MiXCR run on the multiplex PCR reads, TCRdb lists one record per CDR3 protein. The repertoire holds over 150,000 distinct CDR3 sequences, with less than 20% as singletons. Material: blood. The origin of this receptor is a woman aged 45-65 years with Graves' hyperthyroidism. This chain uses TRBV18 with TRBJ2-7, with 9 bases matching TRBD1. The CDR3 DNA reads as TGTGCCAGCTCACCACCGGGACAGGGCGTATCGGGGCAGTACTTC. Amino acids: CASSPPGQGVSGQYF.